These 25 T cell receptor beta chains were all obtained from the same sample, sequenced in a study of technical replicates of blood from a few donors. Only in-frame clones appear in the TCRdb table, and some are missing; sequencing was by immunoSEQ multiplex PCR. The table lists approximately 58,000 clones, 70% to 90% of them singletons. The material sequenced was PBMCs. The receptors stem from a human donor in good health. Some clones in this sample may be carry-over from other donors' samples.

The rearrangement links TRBV5-5 to TRBJ2-7, with D maybe TRBD2 (5 bases). V was clipped by 4 bases and J by 3 bases, with 11 bases between them. CDR3 length: 13 residues. The V gene's germline CDR1 is SGHKS and CDR2 YYEKEE (reference sequence). CDR3 in DNA: TGTGCCAGCAGCGGAGGAGGTTTCTACGAGCAGTACTTC. It translates to CASSGGGFYEQYF.

The chain carries TRBV2 and TRBJ1-6, with TRBD1 matching over 7 bases. With 6 bases clipped from V and 4 bases from J, the junction kept 9 bases outside the gene matches. Germline CDR1 and CDR2: SNHLY and FYNNEI. This CDR3 contains 16 residues. CDR3 nucleotide sequence: TGTGCCAGCAGCTACGACAGGGCGGGTTATAATTCACCCCTCCACTTT. Its protein is CASSYDRAGYNSPLHF.

This chain uses TRBV5-1 with TRBJ1-1; a possible D gene is TRBD1 (5 bases). CDR1 and CDR2 (germline): SGHRS, YFSETQ. This CDR3 spans 14 amino acids. V was shortened by 2 bases and J by 8 bases, with 16 bases between the two germline ends. CDR3 protein: CASSFTGAPGEAFF. The CDR3 nucleotides are TGCGCCAGCAGCTTCACAGGAGCTCCCGGAGAAGCTTTCTTT.

This chain joins TRBV5-6 and TRBJ1-2, with TRBD1 matching over 8 bases. V gave up 4 bases and J gave up 6 bases; unmatched junction bases: 8. CDR1 and CDR2 from the germline V gene are SGHDT and YYEEEE. This CDR3 contains 14 residues. As DNA, the CDR3 is TGTGCCAGCAGCCTAGACAGGGGTGTTCATGGCTACACCTTC. It yields the protein CASSLDRGVHGYTF.

This sequence joins TRBV7-2 and TRBJ1-1, with D possibly TRBD1 on 6 matching bases. Trimming cost V 5 bases and J 8 bases, with 18 bases left between them. Per germline, CDR1 SGHTA and CDR2 FQGNSA. This CDR3 contains 14 residues. CDR3 bases: TGTGCCAGCAGCCGTTTTTCGGGACATCTAGAAGCTTTCTTT. Its translation: CASSRFSGHLEAFF.

The V gene is TRBV28, the J gene TRBJ1-2; 7 bases fit TRBD1. This CDR3 has 13 residues. J was trimmed by 4 bases and V by 6 bases; bases with no gene match: 5. CDR1 is MDHEN and CDR2 is SYDVKM in the germline V gene. CDR3 sequence (DNA): TGTGCCAGCAGCCTGGGACAGCCCTATGGCTACACCTTC. It encodes CASSLGQPYGYTF.

The genes are TRBV27 and TRBJ2-2; 10 nucleotides match TRBD1. The CDR3 sequence is 16 residues long. Germline CDR1 MNHEY, CDR2 SMNVEV (reference sequence). J was trimmed by 5 bases and V by 1 base; bases with no gene match: 4. In nucleotides, the CDR3 is TGTGCCAGCAGTTTATACGGACAGGGGGGGACCGGGGAGCTGTTTTTT. The encoded protein is CASSLYGQGGTGELFF.

The chain recombines TRBV5-6 with TRBJ1-1; 7 bases line up with TRBD1. Germline values: CDR1 SGHDT, CDR2 YYEEEE. The CDR3 is made up of 14 amino acids. Unmatched junction bases numbered 4, after V lost 4 bases and J lost 1 base. The CDR3 DNA sequence: TGTGCCAGCAGCACAGGGGATCCGAACACTGAAGCTTTCTTT. Amino acid sequence: CASSTGDPNTEAFF.

This chain links TRBV14 with TRBJ2-4; 11 bases map to TRBD1. Trimming cost V 4 bases and J 0 bases; bases outside gene matches: 5. The CDR3 runs 17 residues. Germline-derived CDR1 and CDR2 are SGHDN and FVKESK. The CDR3 spells CASSLLGQGVAKNIQYF. The CDR3 nucleotides are TGTGCCAGCAGCCTCCTGGGACAGGGGGTAGCCAAAAACATTCAGTACTTC. The full variable domain, with the rest looked up from reference TRBV14 and TRBJ2-4, is EAGVTQFPSHSVIEKGQTVTLRCDPISGHDNLYWYRRVMGKEIKFLLHFVKESKQDESGMPNNRFLAERTGGTYSTLKVQPAELEDSGVYFCASSLLGQGVAKNIQYFGAGTRLSVL.

This clone came up once. This rearrangement joins TRBV7-2 to TRBJ2-7; no definite D call. Germline-derived CDR1 and CDR2 are SGHTA and FQGNSA. This CDR3 contains 13 residues. The V end was cut by 3 bases, the J end by 6 bases, with 12 bases between. The CDR3 spells CASSFPTPGEQYF. In nucleotides, the CDR3 is TGTGCCAGCAGCTTTCCTACCCCCGGCGAGCAGTACTTC.

This chain uses TRBV13 with TRBJ2-2; D might be TRBD1 (6 bases). V lost 2 bases and J 5 bases, leaving 9 bases between the germline ends. CDR1 and CDR2 (germline): PRHDT, FYEKMQ (reference sequence). The CDR3 runs 14 residues. CDR3 nucleotides: TGTGCCAGCAGCTTAAACAGGGAGACCGGGGAGCTGTTTTTT. It codes for CASSLNRETGELFF.

The rearrangement joins TRBV7-9 to TRBJ1-4, with 7 nucleotides matching TRBD1. Germline CDR1 reads SEHNR; CDR2 reads FQNEAQ (reference sequence). V dropped 5 bases and J dropped 2; count of bases not matched to a gene: 2. The CDR3 runs to 14 residues. This chain's CDR3 is CASSGRGTNEKLFF. CDR3 in DNA: TGTGCCAGCAGCGGCAGGGGGACTAATGAAAAACTGTTTTTT.

This clone came up a few times. The gene calls are TRBV9 and TRBJ1-1; D not certain. This CDR3 comprises 15 residues. Germline lookup yields CDR1 SGDLS and CDR2 YYNGEE. The V and J ends lost 0 bases and 4 bases respectively, with 13 bases between them. This CDR3 reads CASSVVSGVSTEAFF. The CDR3, as DNA: TGTGCCAGCAGCGTAGTCTCCGGGGTGAGCACTGAAGCTTTCTTT.

The CDR3 sequence: CASSPRGGTSGGTYEQYF. DNA of the CDR3: TGTGCCAGCAGTCCGCGGGGTGGGACTAGCGGGGGGACCTACGAGCAGTACTTC. V usage is TRBV27 and J usage is TRBJ2-7; 15 nucleotides agree with TRBD2. The germline V gene has CDR1 MNHEY and CDR2 SMNVEV (reference sequence). V shed 5 bases and J 2 bases; nucleotides not matched to a gene: 10. The CDR3 is 18 residues long.

The V and J genes are TRBV5-5 and TRBJ2-5, with a weak D call TRBD2 (5 bases). The germline V and J ends were trimmed by 2 bases and 4 bases, with 9 bases remaining between them. The CDR3 is 13 residues long. Germline V gene lookup returns CDR1 SGHKS and CDR2 YYEKEE (reference sequence). CDR3 sequence reads: CASSFYAGETQYF. The CDR3 region has the DNA TGTGCCAGCAGCTTTTATGCGGGAGAGACCCAGTACTTC.

This chain uses TRBV7-6 with TRBJ1-1; 8 nucleotides align to TRBD1. The junction had 9 bases not matched to a gene; V was cut back by 5 bases and J by 4 bases. This CDR3 region has 15 residues. The germline V gene encodes CDR1 SGHVS and CDR2 FNYEAQ. The CDR3 loop reads CASSLLQGGGTEAFF. The DNA for the CDR3 is TGTGCCAGCAGCCTATTACAGGGGGGGGGCACTGAAGCTTTCTTT.

The chain joins TRBV18 to TRBJ1-4; D gene unclear. Trimming left V 5 bases short and J 8 bases short, with 18 bases between. CDR1 KGHSH and CDR2 LQKENI come from the germline V gene. This CDR3 spans 15 amino acids. CDR3 DNA: TGTGCCAGCTCATCAGGACGCCCTCCGGGGGAAAAACTGTTTTTT. It codes for CASSSGRPPGEKLFF.

The chain links TRBV11-2 to TRBJ1-2, with TRBD1 identical over 8 bases. The CDR3 sequence is 15 residues long. With 3 bases clipped from V and 9 bases from J, the junction kept 12 bases outside the gene matches. CDR1 and CDR2 (germline): SGHAT, FQNNGV. CDR3 sequence reads: CASSFTGTGPSRYTF. CDR3 nucleotides: TGTGCCAGCAGCTTCACCGGGACAGGCCCTTCTCGCTACACCTTC.

This clone was counted a few times. The V and J genes are TRBV11-2 and TRBJ2-7, with 8 bases fitting TRBD1. The CDR3 totals 15 residues. Germline-derived CDR1 and CDR2 are SGHAT and FQNNGV. The trim removed 1 base at V and 3 bases at J, leaving 5 bases unmatched. This CDR3 reads CASSLARGQVYEQYF. The CDR3 DNA reads TGTGCCAGCAGCTTAGCCAGGGGGCAGGTCTACGAGCAGTACTTC.

The chain uses TRBV10-3 and TRBJ1-5; D is unresolved. This CDR3 spans 14 amino acids. Per the germline V gene, CDR1 is ENHRY and CDR2 is SYGVKD. V was clipped by 4 bases and J by 10 bases, with 17 bases between them. The CDR3: CAISGDEATEPQHF. For the CDR3, the DNA is TGTGCCATCAGTGGTGACGAGGCTACGGAACCCCAGCATTTT.

This clone was found once. This rearrangement joins TRBV9 to TRBJ1-1; D is possibly TRBD1 (6 bases). Germline V CDR1 and CDR2: SGDLS, YYNGEE. Trimming removed 4 bases at V and 1 base at J, with 11 bases between. CDR3 length: 14 amino acids. The CDR3, as DNA: TGTGCCAGCAGCCCTGGACAGCAGAACACTGAAGCTTTCTTT. Translating gives CASSPGQQNTEAFF.

This clone was seen once. The same CDR3 also results from other DNA sequences found in this sample. The J gene is TRBJ1-1, the V gene TRBV5-1; 9 nucleotides match TRBD1. The CDR3 spans 14 residues. The J segment lost 3 bases and the V segment lost 3 bases, leaving 3 bases of the junction unmatched. CDR1 is SGHRS, CDR2 YFSETQ, per germline. The CDR3 DNA sequence: TGCGCCAGCAGCTCTGGACAGGGGCACACTGAAGCTTTCTTT. Translating it yields CASSSGQGHTEAFF.

This chain uses TRBV5-6 with TRBJ2-3, with a possible D match to TRBD2 (6 bases). The length of the CDR3 is 19 residues. Germline CDR1 and CDR2: SGHDT and YYEEEE. V dropped 1 base and J dropped 5 bases, with 26 bases sitting between them. The CDR3 DNA is TGTGCCAGCAGCTTGAATTACGGTAATGGGGAGGCCCGCCTAGATACGCAGTATTTT. Translation: CASSLNYGNGEARLDTQYF.

This chain links TRBV5-1 with TRBJ2-1, with D perhaps TRBD1 (6 bases). V was trimmed by 1 base and J by 4 bases, leaving 21 bases between them. CDR3 length: 18 residues. Germline loops: CDR1 SGHRS, CDR2 YFSETQ. CDR3 protein: CASSLFSKGDTAYNEQFF. The CDR3 coding sequence is TGCGCCAGCAGCTTGTTCTCTAAGGGGGATACGGCGTACAATGAGCAGTTCTTC.

The V gene is TRBV5-1, the J gene TRBJ2-5; 10 bases fit TRBD1. CDR1 SGHRS and CDR2 YFSETQ come from the germline V gene. The length of the CDR3 is 16 residues. V was clipped by 3 bases and J by 7 bases; unmatched bases: 12. The CDR3 spells CASSSTTGGTGGTQYF. In DNA, the CDR3 is TGCGCCAGCAGCTCGACGACAGGGGGCACCGGGGGGACCCAGTACTTC.